The 21 T cell receptor beta chains below all came from one sample that was sequenced in a study of early T cells in non-severe SARS-CoV-2 infection. Each CDR3 protein is one row after TCRdb ran MiXCR on the 5' RACE reads. The sample lists around 77,000 distinct CDR3 sequences; 9.5% to 13% were seen once. Sequencing used whole blood, obtained at baseline. The origin of the receptors is an adult who was a healthcare worker with PCR-confirmed SARS-CoV-2 infection or an uninfected control (not recorded which).

The J gene is TRBJ1-6, the V gene TRBV4-3; perhaps TRBD1 as D (5 bases). V lost 0 bases and J 8 bases, leaving 14 bases between the germline ends. CDR1 is LGHNA and CDR2 is YSLEER in the germline V gene. CDR3 size: 16 residues. The CDR3 DNA reads as TGCGCCAGCAGCCAAGATGCGGCCAGGGAATATTCACCCCTCCACTTT. This sequence encodes CASSQDAAREYSPLHF.

This clonotype was recorded many times. The chain combines TRBV7-9 with TRBJ1-3, with D unclear. The CDR3 extends over 15 amino acids. Germline CDR1 SEHNR, CDR2 FQNEAQ (reference sequence). Trimming removed 5 bases at V and 1 base at J, with 12 bases between. The CDR3 DNA reads TGTGCCAGCAGCCACCACCAGAGTTCTGGAAACACCATATATTTT. This codes for CASSHHQSSGNTIYF.

The V gene is TRBV30, the J gene TRBJ2-1; D is uncertain. Germline V lookup: CDR1 GTSNPN, CDR2 SVGIG (reference sequence). This CDR3 is 11 amino acids long. Trimming stripped 5 bases from V and 4 bases from J, with 6 bases between. The CDR3 nucleotides read TGTGCCTGGGGGATTTACAATGAGCAGTTCTTC. Translation: CAWGIYNEQFF.

This clonotype has a count of ten or more. This chain connects TRBV20-1 to TRBJ2-1, with 7 bases that match TRBD2. Unmatched junction bases numbered 16, after V lost 6 bases and J lost 8 bases. Germline V lookup: CDR1 DFQATT, CDR2 SNEGSKA (reference sequence). This CDR3 has 15 residues. The CDR3 loop reads CSALDGLSGVYEQFF. For the CDR3, the DNA is TGCAGTGCGCTGGACGGATTGAGCGGGGTATATGAGCAGTTCTTC.

Only a few counts were recorded for this clonotype. V usage is TRBV12-3 or TRBV12-4 and J usage is TRBJ2-4; D might be TRBD1 (6 bases). Trimming left V 6 bases short and J 1 base short, with 10 bases between. This CDR3 is 14 amino acids long. The CDR3 protein is CASSPGHAKNIQYF. The CDR3 bases are TGTGCCAGCAGCCCGGGACACGCCAAAAACATTCAGTACTTC.

The chain recombines TRBV7-9 with TRBJ1-6, with 8 positions matching TRBD1. J gave up 10 bases and V 5 bases, and 10 bases lay outside the gene matches. The germline V gene has CDR1 SEHNR and CDR2 FQNEAQ (reference sequence). The CDR3 has 15 amino acids. CDR3 in amino acids: CASSPKTGAGSPLHF. In DNA, the CDR3 is TGTGCCAGCAGCCCGAAGACAGGGGCGGGATCACCCCTCCACTTT.

This chain uses TRBV30 with TRBJ1-5, with TRBD1 as a possible D gene (5 bases). The V end lost 3 bases, the J end lost 2 bases, and 11 bases lay between the germline ends. The germline V gene has CDR1 GTSNPN and CDR2 SVGIG (reference sequence). This CDR3 has 14 amino acids. The CDR3 nucleotides read TGTGCCTGGAGCGGACGAGGGGGCAATCAGCCCCAGCATTTT. Translation gives CAWSGRGGNQPQHF.

The chain employs TRBV5-1 and TRBJ2-3; 11 bases align to TRBD1. There are 15 residues in the CDR3. The trim removed 4 bases at V and 5 bases at J, leaving 6 bases unmatched. Germline CDR1 reads SGHRS; CDR2 reads YFSETQ. The CDR3 here is CASSKDRGPGDTQYF. In DNA form, the CDR3 reads TGCGCCAGCAGCAAGGACAGGGGGCCGGGAGATACGCAGTATTTT.

This clonotype was observed many times. The chain links TRBV18 to TRBJ2-5, with D perhaps matching TRBD2 (6 bases). Per the germline V gene, CDR1 is KGHSH and CDR2 is LQKENI. Trimming removed 9 bases at V and 0 bases at J, with 8 bases between. The CDR3 runs 12 residues. The CDR3 DNA reads as TGTGCCAGTGGGGACTACCAAGAGACCCAGTACTTC. It encodes CASGDYQETQYF.

This clonotype was counted between two and nine times. This chain joins TRBV27 and TRBJ1-1; D is unresolved. The germline V and J ends were trimmed by 7 bases and 1 base, with 13 bases remaining between them. CDR3 size: 14 residues. Germline V lookup: CDR1 MNHEY, CDR2 SMNVEV (reference sequence). The CDR3: CASTPAGPNTEAFF. The CDR3 nucleotides read TGTGCCAGCACCCCGGCCGGCCCGAACACTGAAGCTTTCTTT.

Ten or more counts support this clonotype. The chain uses TRBV12-3 or TRBV12-4 and TRBJ2-1; the D gene is possibly TRBD2 (6 bases). CDR3 length: 15 amino acids. Trimming removed 5 bases from V and 7 bases from J, with 18 bases in between. The CDR3 DNA sequence: TGTGCCAGCAGTCGCCCCAAGCGGAGGGGAAATGAGCAGTTCTTC. It codes for CASSRPKRRGNEQFF.

This clonotype was counted a few times. CDR3: CATSREQGSTGANVLTF. In nucleotides, the CDR3 is TGTGCCACCAGCAGAGAACAGGGTAGCACTGGGGCCAACGTCCTGACTTTC. The chain carries TRBV15 and TRBJ2-6; D is possibly TRBD1 (6 bases). Germline CDR1 and CDR2: LNHNV and YYDKDF (reference sequence). There are 17 residues in the CDR3. Trimming took off 0 bases at V and 2 bases at J, with 11 bases between the two ends.

This clonotype occurred a few times. J is TRBJ2-7 and V is TRBV6-2 or TRBV6-3; D uncertain. This CDR3 contains 11 residues. V was shortened by 8 bases and J by 4 bases, with 9 bases between the two germline ends. CDR1 is MNHEY, CDR2 SVGEGT, per germline. The CDR3 DNA follows: TGTGCCAGCGGTCTCGGATACGAGCAGTACTTC. It translates to CASGLGYEQYF.

The rearrangement joins TRBV5-4 to TRBJ2-1; 12 bases are shared with TRBD2. Germline V CDR1 and CDR2: SGHNT, YYREEE (reference sequence). V trimming: 3 bases; J trimming: 8 bases; junction bases outside the gene matches: 15. The CDR3 is 18 residues long. The DNA for the CDR3 is TGTGCCAGCAGCTCCCCGCCTAGCGGGGGGGCATGGAGCGATGAGCAGTTCTTC. The encoded protein is CASSSPPSGGAWSDEQFF.

The gene calls are TRBV6-2 or TRBV6-3 and TRBJ1-5, with 7 bases that match TRBD1. After removal of 7 bases from V and 4 bases from J, the junction contained 13 bases not matched to a gene. The CDR3 runs 16 residues. Germline V gives CDR1 MNHEY, CDR2 SVGEGT. The CDR3 protein is CASTQGRGGGNQPQHF. CDR3 nucleotides: TGTGCCAGCACACAGGGGAGGGGGGGCGGAAATCAGCCCCAGCATTTT.

The genes are TRBV6-5 and TRBJ2-4, with 8 bases aligning to TRBD2. Germline CDR1 reads MNHEY; CDR2 reads SVGAGI. V lost 5 bases, J lost 8 bases, and 5 bases stayed unmatched. The CDR3 has 13 amino acids. The CDR3 DNA reads TGTGCCAGCAGTCCAGCGGGGGCGGACATTCAGTACTTC. Translating it yields CASSPAGADIQYF.

A few counts support this clonotype. This chain joins TRBV12-3 or TRBV12-4 and TRBJ1-5; D uncertain. With 6 bases removed from V and 3 bases from J, the gap between germline ends came to 9 bases. This CDR3 spans 13 amino acids. In nucleotides, the CDR3 is TGTGCCAGCAGGCCGGGGAACAATCAGCCCCAGCATTTT. This gives the protein CASRPGNNQPQHF.

In this sample, this clonotype turned up many times. The rearrangement links TRBV19 to TRBJ1-2; possible D gene TRBD1, 6 bases. The CDR3 consists of 13 residues. V lost 5 bases, J lost 8 bases, and 15 bases lay in between. The germline V gene encodes CDR1 LNHDA and CDR2 SQIVND (reference sequence). The CDR3 reads CASSSTGLGGYTF. The CDR3 nucleotides read TGTGCCAGTAGTTCGACAGGACTGGGGGGCTACACCTTC.

This clonotype was counted ten times or more. This chain links TRBV29-1 with TRBJ2-7; D is perhaps TRBD2 (6 bases). Germline V gives CDR1 SQVTM, CDR2 ANQGSEA. The CDR3 length is 11 residues. V lost 4 bases and J lost 5, with 9 bases in between. The chain's CDR3 is CSVGTGDEQYF. The CDR3 DNA is TGCAGCGTTGGTACGGGGGACGAGCAGTACTTC.

This clonotype was detected a few times. The J gene is TRBJ1-2, the V gene TRBV2; the D gene is possibly TRBD1 (6 bases). This CDR3 contains 13 residues. Looked up from germline, CDR1 is SNHLY and CDR2 is FYNNEI. Between the trimmed V and J ends, which lost 6 bases and 5 bases, there was a span of 13 bases. CDR3 sequence (DNA): TGTGCCAGCAGGGAGGACAGCTCGTATGGCTACACCTTC. Translated, it gives CASREDSSYGYTF.

The chain is built from TRBV12-3 or TRBV12-4 and TRBJ1-5, with D possibly TRBD1 on 6 matching bases. Trimming left V 6 bases short and J 2 bases short, with 11 bases between. CDR3 length: 14 amino acids. CDR3 loop: CASREGGGNQPQHF. The CDR3 DNA follows: TGTGCCAGCAGGGAAGGGGGTGGCAATCAGCCCCAGCATTTT.